The 25 T cell receptor beta chains below were found in one sample sequenced in a study of beta chain features in type 1 diabetes. Findings and caveats of the study: Among all four CD4+ subsets, Type 1 diabetes patients had TCRB CDR3s that were moderately but significantly shorter.

No antigen has been assigned to these receptors. Investigators reverse transcribed all isolated RNA, so they sequenced expressed TCRB transcripts. Clones were read by immunoSEQ multiplex PCR, and TCRdb kept only the in-frame ones, dropping some. The sample holds a few hundred thousand clones, about 13% seen once. Source material: naive CD4+ T cells from blood. These receptors came from a woman between 18 and 29 years old with type 1 diabetes.

The chain links TRBV30 to TRBJ1-4, with a possible D match to TRBD1 (6 bases). Trimming took off 2 bases at V and 3 bases at J, with 16 bases between the two ends. The length of the CDR3 is 16 residues. Germline V lookup: CDR1 GTSNPN, CDR2 SVGIG (reference sequence). CDR3 DNA: TGTGCCTGGAGTATTTTTCACAGGGTTCCTAATGAAAAACTGTTTTTT. Translation: CAWSIFHRVPNEKLFF.

The chain recombines TRBV9 with TRBJ1-2; TRBD1 matches 7 bases. V was clipped by 4 bases and J by 8 bases; unmatched bases: 8. Germline CDR1 is SGDLS and CDR2 is YYNGEE. This CDR3 has 13 amino acids. CDR3 nucleotide sequence: TGTGCCAGCAGCCGTCTCACAGGGGTCGGCTACACCTTC. This translates into CASSRLTGVGYTF. Full variable domain (remainder filled in from reference TRBV9 and TRBJ1-2): DSGVTQTPKHLITATGQRVTLRCSPRSGDLSVYWYQQSLDQGLQFLIQYYNGEERAKGNILERFSAQQFPDLHSELNLSSLELGDSALYFCASSRLTGVGYTFGSGTRLTVV.

The chain couples TRBV29-1 to TRBJ2-2, with TRBD2 matching over 7 bases. In germline, CDR1 is SQVTM, CDR2 ANQGSEA. This CDR3 has 14 residues. Losses at the gene ends were 7 bases for V and 2 bases for J; bases not matched to a gene: 7. The CDR3 here is CSALSGVNTGELFF. The CDR3 DNA is TGCAGCGCCCTAAGCGGGGTAAACACCGGGGAGCTGTTTTTT.

The chain links TRBV2 to TRBJ2-6; 10 nucleotides line up with TRBD1. The CDR3 extends over 17 amino acids. J lost 0 bases, V lost 4 bases, and 3 bases had no gene match. Per germline, CDR1 SNHLY and CDR2 FYNNEI. This CDR3 reads CASSGDRGTSGANVLTF. DNA for the CDR3: TGTGCCAGCAGTGGGGACAGGGGAACCTCTGGGGCCAACGTCCTGACTTTC.

This clone was recorded a few times. The chain joins TRBV5-4 to TRBJ2-6, with 12 bases fitting TRBD1. Looked up from germline, CDR1 is SGHNT and CDR2 is YYREEE (reference sequence). V gave up 7 bases and J gave up 2 bases; unmatched junction bases: 1. CDR3 length: 15 amino acids. The CDR3: CASGTGGAGANVLTF. In DNA, the CDR3 is TGTGCCAGCGGGACAGGGGGCGCTGGGGCCAACGTCCTGACTTTC.

This clone turned up a few times. V is TRBV2 and J is TRBJ1-1; no clear D. V was shortened by 4 bases and J by 2 bases, with 8 bases between the two germline ends. This CDR3 has 13 amino acids. Germline V gene data show CDR1 as SNHLY and CDR2 as FYNNEI. The DNA for the CDR3 is TGTGCCAGCAGTGTAGAAAGAAACACTGAAGCTTTCTTT. Translation: CASSVERNTEAFF.

In this sample, this clone turned up a few times. The chain is built from TRBV5-1 and TRBJ1-1, with 10 positions matching TRBD1. The germline CDR1 and CDR2 sequences are SGHRS and YFSETQ. Trimming cost V 4 bases and J 8 bases; bases outside gene matches: 14. The CDR3 contains 16 residues. The CDR3 loop is CASSTGTGAARGEAFF. Here the CDR3 DNA reads TGCGCCAGCAGCACTGGGACAGGGGCGGCCCGCGGGGAAGCTTTCTTT.

The rearrangement uses TRBV5-1 and TRBJ2-2, with 12 positions matching TRBD1. This CDR3 has 19 residues. The V segment lost 3 bases and the J segment 0 bases; nucleotides outside the gene matches: 9. The V gene's germline CDR1 is SGHRS and CDR2 YFSETQ. The CDR3 reads CASSSRDRGLWANTGELFF. CDR3 nucleotides: TGCGCCAGCAGCTCCCGGGACAGGGGGCTGTGGGCGAACACCGGGGAGCTGTTTTTT.

V is TRBV18 and J is TRBJ2-7; D is undetermined. Germline V gives CDR1 KGHSH, CDR2 LQKENI. The CDR3 runs 12 residues. The germline V and J ends were trimmed by 6 bases and 3 bases, with 9 bases remaining between them. CDR3 sequence (DNA): TGTGCCAGCTCCCGAGACTTCTACGAGCAGTACTTC. Amino acids: CASSRDFYEQYF.

The rearrangement joins TRBV19 to TRBJ2-7; 7 bases agree with TRBD1. There are 16 residues in the CDR3. Trimming cost V 3 bases and J 3 bases; bases outside gene matches: 11. Germline V lookup: CDR1 LNHDA, CDR2 SQIVND (reference sequence). The chain's CDR3 is CASSMSLGQPFYEQYF. The CDR3 nucleotides read TGTGCCAGTAGTATGAGTCTGGGACAGCCCTTCTACGAGCAGTACTTC. Looking up the rest from reference TRBV19 and TRBJ2-7 gives the full variable domain: DGGITQSPKYLFRKEGQNVTLSCEQNLNHDAMYWYRQDPGQGLRLIYYSQIVNDFQKGDIAEGYSVSREKKESFPLTVTSAQKNPTAFYLCASSMSLGQPFYEQYFGPGTRLTVT.

To note about this clone: One end of the junction varies from germline; a read error may be responsible. The chain links TRBV11-2 to TRBJ1-2; D is uncertain. Germline V lookup: CDR1 SGHAT, CDR2 FQNNGV. CDR3 length equals 13 residues. The CDR3 region has the DNA TGTGCCAGCAGCTTAGATCGAGAGGGAACTACCGGATTC. It yields the protein CASSLDREGTTGF. The entire variable domain, with the rest obtained from reference TRBV11-2 and TRBJ1-2, is as follows: EAGVAQSPRYKIIEKRQSVAFWCNPISGHATLYWYQQILGQGPKLLIQFQNNGVVDDSQLPKDRFSAERLKGVDSTLKIQPAKLEDSAVYLCASSLDREGTTGFGSGTRLTVV.

The CDR3 is CASNRRRGFVGYQETQYF. The CDR3 nucleotides read TGTGCCAGCAACAGGAGGCGGGGTTTCGTAGGTTACCAAGAGACCCAGTACTTC. The chain employs TRBV28 and TRBJ2-5; D is perhaps TRBD2 (6 bases). V lost 7 bases and J 0 bases, leaving 24 bases between the germline ends. This CDR3 comprises 18 residues. CDR1 is MDHEN, CDR2 SYDVKM, per germline.

The chain couples TRBV27 to TRBJ1-2; D may be TRBD1 (6 bases). V shed 0 bases and J shed 7 bases, with 12 bases lying between them. The CDR3 runs to 14 residues. The germline gives CDR1 MNHEY, CDR2 SMNVEV (reference sequence). CDR3 amino acids: CASSLSQGLGGYTF. For the CDR3, the DNA is TGTGCCAGCAGTTTATCGCAGGGGTTGGGTGGCTACACCTTC.

This clone was observed a handful of times. The gene calls are TRBV14 and TRBJ2-3; 8 bases fit TRBD2. The CDR3 consists of 17 residues. Germline CDR1 reads SGHDN; CDR2 reads FVKESK. The V segment lost 2 bases and the J segment 8 bases; nucleotides outside the gene matches: 15. The CDR3: CASSQLNPGGPGGTQYF. CDR3 in DNA: TGTGCCAGCAGCCAACTTAATCCGGGAGGGCCCGGCGGTACGCAGTATTTT.

The DNA of the CDR3 is TGTGCCTGGACCGCAGGGATGACAGATACGCAGTATTTT. The encoded protein is CAWTAGMTDTQYF. The rearrangement uses TRBV30 and TRBJ2-3, with a tentative D call TRBD1 (5 bases). V was clipped by 4 bases and J by 3 bases, with 11 bases between them. Germline lookup yields CDR1 GTSNPN and CDR2 SVGIG (reference sequence). The CDR3 length is 13 residues.

In its sample, this clone was seen a few times. The V gene is TRBV29-1, the J gene TRBJ1-1, with a possible D match to TRBD1 (6 bases). Germline values: CDR1 SQVTM, CDR2 ANQGSEA. The V and J ends lost 7 bases and 5 bases respectively, with 20 bases between them. The CDR3 spans 14 residues. The CDR3 bases are TGCAGCGCTAAGGCGAGGGGGGGTGGGACTGAAGCTTTCTTT. This sequence encodes CSAKARGGGTEAFF.

This clone came up a few times. The same CDR3 also results from other DNA sequences found in this sample. The chain has TRBV29-1 and TRBJ1-1; D unresolved. The germline CDR1 and CDR2 sequences are SQVTM and ANQGSEA. The CDR3 extends over 13 amino acids. V was cut by 4 bases and J by 0 bases, with 9 bases left in between. The CDR3 DNA sequence: TGCAGCGTTGCTAGACCCATGAACACTGAAGCTTTCTTT. Its protein product is CSVARPMNTEAFF. The variable domain in full, completed from reference TRBV29-1 and TRBJ1-1, reads SAVISQKPSRDICQRGTSLTIQCQVDSQVTMMFWYRQQPGQSLTLIATANQGSEATYESGFVIDKFPISRPNLTFSTLTVSNMSPEDSSIYLCSVARPMNTEAFFGQGTRLTVV.

This clone was seen a handful of times. The chain uses TRBV15 and TRBJ2-1; 7 bases map to TRBD2. The CDR3 length is 15 residues. J gave up 6 bases and V 5 bases, and 10 bases lay outside the gene matches. Germline assignment: CDR1 LNHNV and CDR2 YYDKDF (reference sequence). The CDR3 here is CATSSRTSWSNEQFF. As DNA, the CDR3 is TGTGCCACCAGCTCTCGGACTAGTTGGAGCAATGAGCAGTTCTTC.

The chain uses TRBV6-1 and TRBJ1-1; 8 nucleotides align to TRBD1. After removal of 6 bases from V and 1 base from J, the junction contained 4 bases not matched to a gene. This CDR3 contains 14 residues. CDR1 MNHNS and CDR2 SASEGT come from the germline V gene. The CDR3 bases are TGTGCCAGCAGAAAAGGGACAGGGAACACTGAAGCTTTCTTT. Translating it yields CASRKGTGNTEAFF.

This clone showed up just a few times. The chain has TRBV5-8 and TRBJ1-5, with D possibly matching TRBD1 (6 bases). CDR1 is SGHTS, CDR2 YDEGEE, per germline. The CDR3 consists of 17 residues. V lost 7 bases, J lost 4 bases, and 24 bases lay in between. CDR3 amino acids: CASGPWGGPAMNQPQHF. The CDR3 DNA reads TGTGCCAGCGGGCCTTGGGGGGGGCCGGCTATGAATCAGCCCCAGCATTTT.

J is TRBJ2-5 and V is TRBV7-2; D is possibly TRBD2 (5 bases). The CDR3 is 13 amino acids. Germline-derived CDR1 and CDR2 are SGHTA and FQGNSA. V was trimmed by 7 bases and J by 2 bases, leaving 11 bases between them. The CDR3 sequence: CASTPGLQETQYF. CDR3 bases: TGTGCCAGCACCCCAGGACTTCAAGAGACCCAGTACTTC.

The CDR3 DNA sequence: TGCGCCAGCAGCTCCGACAGCTTGAACACCGGGGAGCTGTTTTTT. It is translated as CASSSDSLNTGELFF. The rearrangement joins TRBV5-1 to TRBJ2-2; TRBD1 is a possible D gene (5 bases). This CDR3 spans 15 amino acids. From germline, CDR1 is SGHRS and CDR2 YFSETQ. V lost 3 bases and J lost 1, with 10 bases in between.

Ten or more counts support this clone. The rearrangement links TRBV23-1 to TRBJ2-7, with D maybe TRBD1 (5 bases). TRBV23-1 is classed as an ORF, of uncertain function. V lost 6 bases to trimming and J lost 0 bases, with 12 bases between them. The CDR3 is made up of 14 amino acids. The CDR3 here is CASSRQSCSYEQYV. The CDR3 DNA sequence: TGCGCCAGCAGCCGACAGTCTTGCTCCTACGAGCAGTACGTC.

The chain carries TRBV7-2 and TRBJ2-5; 12 bases map to TRBD2. The trim removed 4 bases at V and 3 bases at J, leaving 3 bases unmatched. CDR3 size: 15 residues. Germline loops: CDR1 SGHTA, CDR2 FQGNSA. For the CDR3, the DNA is TGTGCCAGCAGCTCCAGACTAGCGGGAGAAGAGACCCAGTACTTC. It translates to CASSSRLAGEETQYF.

A few counts support this clone. The CDR3 region is CASSQYRAGANVLTF. The CDR3 DNA reads TGTGCCAGCAGTCAATACAGGGCTGGGGCCAACGTCCTGACTTTC. This chain links TRBV27 with TRBJ2-6, with a tentative D call TRBD1 (6 bases). V was clipped by 5 bases and J by 2 bases, with 10 bases between them. Germline CDR1 is MNHEY and CDR2 is SMNVEV (reference sequence). The CDR3 runs to 15 residues.